The clone carrying this TCR beta chain was picked up a small number of times. Germline trimming cut 3 bases from V and 3 bases from J; bases unmatched to any gene: 8. The length of the CDR3 is 15 residues. Germline V gene data show CDR1 as SGHVS and CDR2 as FQNEAQ. The record originates from a study of cytomegalovirus exposure and HLA in healthy donors. For the study at large: The roughly 700 first-cohort repertoires and the approximately 130 validation repertoires shared the same platform, a later analysis reported.

TCRdb keeps only in-frame clones here, not all; method: immunoSEQ multiplex PCR. The sample consists of about 160,000 clones, roughly nine tenths of them appearing once. Sequencing was carried out using PBMCs. V gene TRBV7-8 combines with J gene TRBJ2-7; 7 nucleotides agree with TRBD2. This TCR was sampled from a woman aged 18-29 years in good health and CMV-seropositive. Here the CDR3 DNA reads TGTGCCAGCAGCTTGGAGCTAGCGGAGGTCTACGAGCAGTACTTC. Protein product: CASSLELAEVYEQYF.